What follows are 32 T cell receptor beta chains derived from one specimen sequenced in a study of blood T cell repertoires in COVID-19. Profiled with immunoSEQ multiplex PCR; TCRdb holds only in-frame clones, not every one. The sample shows about 270,000 clones, 65% to 90% of them seen only once. The sequenced material came from PBMCs or T cells enriched from blood (not recorded which). These receptors were collected from a woman between 45 and 65 years old with acute COVID-19.

V gene TRBV12-3 or TRBV12-4 combines with J gene TRBJ2-4, with 7 bases lining up with TRBD2. J was trimmed by 7 bases and V by 7 bases; bases with no gene match: 7. The CDR3 loop spans 13 amino acids. CDR3 bases: TGTGCCAGCATCCAGCAGGGAGGGAACATTCAGTACTTC. Its translation is CASIQQGGNIQYF.

This chain connects TRBV4-3 to TRBJ2-3; TRBD1 is a possible D gene (5 bases). The CDR3 has 14 amino acids. V lost 0 bases to trimming and J lost 5 bases, with 9 bases between them. Germline V gives CDR1 LGHNA, CDR2 YSLEER. DNA of the CDR3: TGCGCCAGCAGCCAAGATAGGGGAAGAGATACGCAGTATTTT. Its protein product is CASSQDRGRDTQYF.

The V gene is TRBV19, the J gene TRBJ2-1; possible D gene TRBD1, 5 bases. V lost 2 bases and J lost 2, with 13 bases in between. Germline assignment: CDR1 LNHDA and CDR2 SQIVND (reference sequence). The CDR3 totals 16 residues. The chain's CDR3 is CASSINGAGPYNEQFF. In DNA, the CDR3 is TGTGCCAGTAGTATAAATGGGGCAGGCCCCTACAATGAGCAGTTCTTC. The complete variable domain, with remaining parts taken from reference TRBV19 and TRBJ2-1, reads DGGITQSPKYLFRKEGQNVTLSCEQNLNHDAMYWYRQDPGQGLRLIYYSQIVNDFQKGDIAEGYSVSREKKESFPLTVTSAQKNPTAFYLCASSINGAGPYNEQFFGPGTRLTVL.

The rearrangement links TRBV3-1 (or the pseudogene TRBV3-2) to TRBJ1-1, with D perhaps matching TRBD1 (6 bases). V gave up 1 base and J gave up 3 bases, with 15 bases separating them. This CDR3 has 16 residues. CDR1 and CDR2 from the germline V gene are LGHDT and YNNKEL (reference sequence). The CDR3 DNA follows: TGTGCCAGCAGCCAAGTAGGGGGAAAAAGGCACACTGAAGCTTTCTTT. It codes for CASSQVGGKRHTEAFF.

The rearrangement uses TRBV18 and TRBJ1-1; D unclear. The CDR3 has 13 amino acids. CDR1 KGHSH and CDR2 LQKENI come from the germline V gene. Between the trimmed V and J ends, which lost 5 bases and 4 bases, there was a span of 11 bases. CDR3 amino acids: CASSYAAGTEAFF. The CDR3 DNA follows: TGTGCCAGCTCATACGCAGCGGGCACTGAAGCTTTCTTT.

The chain has TRBV30 and TRBJ2-3; TRBD1 is a possible D gene (8 bases). Germline-derived CDR1 and CDR2 are GTSNPN and SVGIG (reference sequence). V was cut by 5 bases and J by 4 bases, with 13 bases left in between. This CDR3 has 13 amino acids. CDR3 bases: TGTGCCTGGCACAGGGGGGGCGCAGATACGCAGTATTTT. Its translation: CAWHRGGADTQYF.

The J gene is TRBJ1-2, the V gene TRBV30, with a possible D match to TRBD1 (5 bases). Germline-derived CDR1 and CDR2 are GTSNPN and SVGIG (reference sequence). This CDR3 is 11 amino acids long. The V end was cut by 1 base, the J end by 7 bases, with 7 bases between. In DNA, the CDR3 is TGTGCCTGGAGTGGGGGCTTTGGCTACACCTTC. Protein sequence: CAWSGGFGYTF.

This clone was detected only once. The V gene is TRBV7-8, the J gene TRBJ2-3, with 7 positions matching TRBD1. Germline assignment: CDR1 SGHVS and CDR2 FQNEAQ. The length of the CDR3 is 16 residues. V lost 4 bases to trimming and J lost 1 base; unmatched junction nucleotides: 8. The chain's CDR3 is CASSSQTGTGTDTQYF. Written as DNA, the CDR3 is TGTGCCAGCAGCTCACAAACCGGGACAGGCACAGATACGCAGTATTTT.

This clone was seen a few times. This chain uses TRBV18 with TRBJ1-2, with D perhaps TRBD1 (6 bases). Germline V gene data show CDR1 as KGHSH and CDR2 as LQKENI. This CDR3 is 16 amino acids long. V lost 2 bases, J lost 2 bases, and 15 bases lay in between. CDR3 loop: CASSPEPSGQNYGYTF. As DNA, the CDR3 is TGTGCCAGCTCACCAGAACCGTCCGGACAGAACTATGGCTACACCTTC.

The J gene is TRBJ1-4, the V gene TRBV7-2; 8 bases fit TRBD1. CDR3 length: 16 residues. Germline trimming cut 4 bases from V and 4 bases from J; bases unmatched to any gene: 8. The V gene's germline CDR1 is SGHTA and CDR2 FQGNSA. CDR3 region: CASSSKDRGGNEKLFF. The CDR3 nucleotides are TGTGCCAGCAGCTCGAAAGACAGGGGAGGTAATGAAAAACTGTTTTTT. Supplemented by reference TRBV7-2 and TRBJ1-4, the full variable domain reads GAGVSQSPSNKVTEKGKDVELRCDPISGHTALYWYRQSLGQGLEFLIYFQGNSAPDKSGLPSDRFSAERTGGSVSTLTIQRTQQEDSAVYLCASSSKDRGGNEKLFFGSGTQLSVL.

The chain combines TRBV19 with TRBJ2-5, with D unclear. Germline values: CDR1 LNHDA, CDR2 SQIVND (reference sequence). This CDR3 contains 15 residues. V was pared by 6 bases and J by 1 base, with 15 bases between. CDR3 region: CASRETHVGQETQYF. For the CDR3, the DNA is TGTGCCAGTAGGGAGACCCATGTGGGCCAAGAGACCCAGTACTTC. Drawing the rest from reference TRBV19 and TRBJ2-5, the complete variable domain is DGGITQSPKYLFRKEGQNVTLSCEQNLNHDAMYWYRQDPGQGLRLIYYSQIVNDFQKGDIAEGYSVSREKKESFPLTVTSAQKNPTAFYLCASRETHVGQETQYFGPGTRLLVL.

This clone appeared a few times. The rearrangement uses TRBV7-9 and TRBJ1-2; D not resolved. The length of the CDR3 is 14 residues. Germline V gene data show CDR1 as SEHNR and CDR2 as FQNEAQ (reference sequence). Trimming shortened V by 5 bases and J by 2 bases, and 12 bases separated the two germline ends. The CDR3 nucleotides read TGTGCCAGCAGCGTGCGAGAGTCAAACTATGGCTACACCTTC. Its protein is CASSVRESNYGYTF. Full variable domain (outside the CDR3, taken from reference TRBV7-9 and TRBJ1-2): DTGVSQNPRHKITKRGQNVTFRCDPISEHNRLYWYRQTLGQGPEFLTYFQNEAQLEKSRLLSDRFSAERPKGSFSTLEIQRTEQGDSAMYLCASSVRESNYGYTFGSGTRLTVV.

The V and J genes are TRBV6-6 and TRBJ1-1; D is unresolved. The germline gives CDR1 MNHNY, CDR2 SVGAGI (reference sequence). V was clipped by 0 bases and J by 8 bases, with 7 bases between them. This CDR3 contains 12 residues. In DNA, the CDR3 is TGTGCCAGCAGTTACTCGGAGTGGGAAGCTTTCTTT. It is translated as CASSYSEWEAFF.

The V and J genes are TRBV5-6 and TRBJ1-2, with D possibly matching TRBD1 (6 bases). The germline V gene encodes CDR1 SGHDT and CDR2 YYEEEE. The CDR3 consists of 13 residues. V lost 5 bases and J lost 2, with 10 bases in between. The CDR3 here is CASRTTGNYGYTF. The CDR3 DNA follows: TGTGCCAGCAGGACAACAGGGAACTATGGCTACACCTTC. Using reference TRBV5-6 and TRBJ1-2 for the parts outside the CDR3, the full variable domain is DAGVTQSPTHLIKTRGQQVTLRCSPKSGHDTVSWYQQALGQGPQFIFQYYEEEERQRGNFPDRFSGHQFPNYSSELNVNALLLGDSALYLCASRTTGNYGYTFGSGTRLTVV.

The gene calls are TRBV7-2 and TRBJ2-5, with 8 bases that match TRBD2. From germline, CDR1 is SGHTA and CDR2 FQGNSA. The CDR3 has 15 amino acids. The V gene end was trimmed by 2 bases and the J gene end by 2 bases; junction bases not matched to a gene: 4. The CDR3 reads CASSLQVAGQETQYF. The CDR3 DNA sequence: TGTGCCAGCAGCTTACAGGTAGCGGGACAAGAGACCCAGTACTTC.

V usage is TRBV2 and J usage is TRBJ1-4; no clear D. This CDR3 contains 14 residues. The V end was cut by 6 bases, the J end by 0 bases, with 8 bases between. Germline V gene data show CDR1 as SNHLY and CDR2 as FYNNEI. This chain's CDR3 is CASSPSTTNEKLFF. The CDR3 DNA reads as TGTGCCAGCAGCCCCAGTACAACTAATGAAAAACTGTTTTTT.

V and J are TRBV6-2 or TRBV6-3 and TRBJ1-2; possibly TRBD1 for D (6 bases). The CDR3 consists of 16 residues. Germline V gives CDR1 MNHEY, CDR2 SVGEGT. Trimming took off 5 bases at V and 0 bases at J, with 16 bases between the two ends. CDR3 bases: TGTGCCAGCAGTCCCACCGGGACACACGCTAACTATGGCTACACCTTC. Amino acids: CASSPTGTHANYGYTF.

This clone has a single count. The junction does not match germline at one end; this may be a read error. This rearrangement joins TRBV7-9 to TRBJ2-7; 12 bases match TRBD1. Germline-derived CDR1 and CDR2 are SEHNR and FQNEAQ (reference sequence). The CDR3 runs to 14 residues. CDR3 residues: CASSLAGAGQGAHF. As DNA, the CDR3 is TGTGCCAGCAGCTTAGCGGGGGCGGGACAGGGGGCGCACTTC.

The chain uses TRBV4-1 and TRBJ1-4; weak D call: TRBD1 (5 bases). The CDR3 is 16 residues long. V was pared by 1 base and J by 11 bases, with 20 bases between. The germline gives CDR1 MGHRA, CDR2 YSYEKL. CDR3 nucleotides: TGCGCCAGCAGCCAAGGGGAGGGACTGAGGGTACAGAAACTGTTTTTT. Residues: CASSQGEGLRVQKLFF.

The chain couples TRBV30 to TRBJ2-2, with a weak D call TRBD1 (5 bases). Trimming stripped 4 bases from V and 6 bases from J, with 12 bases between. Per the germline V gene, CDR1 is GTSNPN and CDR2 is SVGIG (reference sequence). CDR3 length: 13 residues. CDR3 DNA sequence: TGTGCCTGGAAACAGGTGTTATCCGGGGAGCTGTTTTTT. It yields the protein CAWKQVLSGELFF.

The V and J genes are TRBV6-2 or TRBV6-3 and TRBJ1-1; 9 bases fit TRBD1. There are 15 residues in the CDR3. With 2 bases clipped from V and 4 bases from J, the junction kept 5 bases outside the gene matches. Germline CDR1 reads MNHEY; CDR2 reads SVGEGT. CDR3 region: CASSYHRGRGTEAFF. CDR3 DNA sequence: TGTGCCAGCAGTTACCACAGGGGGCGCGGCACTGAAGCTTTCTTT.

Notes on this clone: A clone one base away is much larger, so this may be a read error. The chain has TRBV21-1 and TRBJ1-2; the table names TRBD1, a call not compared with the DNA. TRBV21-1 is a documented pseudogene. This CDR3 is built from 12 residues. CDR3: CATRTGDYGYTF. The CDR3 DNA follows: TGTGCCACCAGGACAGGGGACTATGGCTACACCTTC.

V is TRBV3-1 (or the pseudogene TRBV3-2) and J is TRBJ1-5, with 7 bases lining up with TRBD1. The CDR3 contains 18 residues. CDR1 LGHDT and CDR2 YNNKEL come from the germline V gene (reference sequence). The trim removed 4 bases at V and 5 bases at J, leaving 17 bases unmatched. The CDR3 spells CASSPRRITSGGHQPQHF. The CDR3 DNA reads TGTGCCAGCAGCCCCCGGCGCATAACTTCAGGGGGGCATCAGCCCCAGCATTTT.

The chain links TRBV7-8 to TRBJ1-5; TRBD1 matches at 7 bases. V was clipped by 0 bases and J by 2 bases; unmatched bases: 4. The germline CDR1 and CDR2 sequences are SGHVS and FQNEAQ. The length of the CDR3 is 16 residues. The DNA for the CDR3 is TGTGCCAGCAGCTTAGCAGGGGGCGATGGCAATCAGCCCCAGCATTTT. Its translation: CASSLAGGDGNQPQHF.

J is TRBJ1-2 and V is TRBV7-8, with D perhaps matching TRBD1 (5 bases). This CDR3 has 15 residues. Germline CDR1 is SGHVS and CDR2 is FQNEAQ. Trimming pared 0 bases from V and 0 bases from J, leaving 8 bases between. The CDR3 region has the DNA TGTGCCAGCAGCTTAGCACAGGATTCTAACTATGGCTACACCTTC. Amino acid sequence: CASSLAQDSNYGYTF.

This clone has only a few counts. The V call is TRBV7-3, the J call TRBJ2-7; perhaps TRBD2 as D (5 bases). Deletions cut 5 bases from V and 3 bases from J, with 11 bases between. The germline gives CDR1 SGHTA, CDR2 FQGTGA. The CDR3 extends over 13 amino acids. The CDR3 bases are TGTGCCAGCAGCCCCTCAGGAGGCTACGAGCAGTACTTC. Amino acid sequence: CASSPSGGYEQYF. The full variable domain, in which reference TRBV7-3 and TRBJ2-7 provide the parts outside the CDR3, is GAGVSQTPSNKVTEKGKYVELRCDPISGHTALYWYRQSLGQGPEFLIYFQGTGAADDSGLPNDRFFAVRPEGSVSTLKIQRTERGDSAVYLCASSPSGGYEQYFGPGTRLTVT.

The chain recombines TRBV30 with TRBJ2-5, with 11 nucleotides matching TRBD1. V lost 4 bases, J lost 6 bases, and 7 bases stayed unmatched. The germline V gene encodes CDR1 GTSNPN and CDR2 SVGIG (reference sequence). The CDR3 length is 14 residues. The chain's CDR3 is CAWTFRDRGKTQYF. CDR3 nucleotides: TGTGCCTGGACATTTAGGGACAGGGGGAAGACCCAGTACTTC.

The chain combines TRBV12-3 or TRBV12-4 with TRBJ1-5; TRBD1 is a possible D gene (6 bases). V dropped 5 bases and J dropped 7 bases, with 12 bases sitting between them. This CDR3 is 13 amino acids long. CDR3 residues: CASSQGRGQPQHF. The CDR3, as DNA: TGTGCCAGCAGTCAGGGCAGGGGACAGCCCCAGCATTTT.

The chain employs TRBV29-1 and TRBJ1-1, with 7 positions matching TRBD1. This CDR3 is 14 amino acids long. Germline V gene lookup returns CDR1 SQVTM and CDR2 ANQGSEA. The J segment lost 0 bases and the V segment lost 5 bases, leaving 6 bases of the junction unmatched. The CDR3 region has the DNA TGCAGCGTTCAGGGGGGCGTTATGAACACTGAAGCTTTCTTT. It encodes CSVQGGVMNTEAFF. Filled out from reference TRBV29-1 and TRBJ1-1, the complete variable domain reads SAVISQKPSRDICQRGTSLTIQCQVDSQVTMMFWYRQQPGQSLTLIATANQGSEATYESGFVIDKFPISRPNLTFSTLTVSNMSPEDSSIYLCSVQGGVMNTEAFFGQGTRLTVV.

This clone was seen a handful of times. The rearrangement joins TRBV7-9 to TRBJ1-6, with 8 nucleotides matching TRBD1. The junction had 5 bases not matched to a gene; V was cut back by 5 bases and J by 8 bases. The CDR3 is 14 residues long. The germline CDR1 and CDR2 sequences are SEHNR and FQNEAQ (reference sequence). CDR3 in amino acids: CASSRTGTDSPLHF. The CDR3 region has the DNA TGTGCCAGCAGCCGGACAGGGACGGATTCACCCCTCCACTTT.

The genes are TRBV6-2 or TRBV6-3 and TRBJ1-2; perhaps TRBD1 as D (5 bases). The germline gives CDR1 MNHEY, CDR2 SVGEGT. CDR3 size: 16 residues. The ends were cut back, 2 bases at V and 4 bases at J, with 17 bases in the middle. CDR3 in DNA: TGTGCCAGCAGTTACGGGGCAGGAAGAGATACCTATGGCTACACCTTC. Protein: CASSYGAGRDTYGYTF.

The chain couples TRBV4-3 to TRBJ1-4; no firm D call. V was pared by 0 bases and J by 11 bases, with 10 bases between. The CDR3 runs 13 residues. Per germline, CDR1 LGHNA and CDR2 YSLEER. CDR3 sequence: CASSQDTFRKLFF. The CDR3 DNA reads as TGCGCCAGCAGCCAAGACACCTTCCGGAAACTGTTTTTT.